A single sample is the source of the 21 T cell receptor beta chains below, sequenced in a study of T-cell memory formation after mild COVID-19. TCRdb redid the calling of the 5' RACE reads with MiXCR, one entry per CDR3 protein. The sample consists of under 450,000 distinct CDR3 sequences, approximately 15% of them appearing once. The sample was PBMCs or a T cell subset sorted from them (not recorded which). These receptors all come from a man between 18 and 35 years old who had mild COVID-19 (a few samples of this study predate the infection). Cell type and time point are not known.

This clonotype was counted between two and nine times. The chain couples TRBV4-1 to TRBJ2-7; D ambiguous. Per the germline V gene, CDR1 is MGHRA and CDR2 is YSYEKL. This CDR3 region has 15 residues. V was trimmed by 3 bases and J by 0 bases, leaving 12 bases between them. CDR3 nucleotide sequence: TGCGCCAGCAGCCATGGAGAGGACGTCTCCTACGAGCAGTACTTC. This sequence encodes CASSHGEDVSYEQYF.

The rearrangement uses TRBV30 and TRBJ1-5, with 7 bases matching TRBD1. V lost 4 bases to trimming and J lost 3 bases; unmatched junction nucleotides: 9. The germline V gene has CDR1 GTSNPN and CDR2 SVGIG (reference sequence). This CDR3 spans 15 amino acids. DNA for the CDR3: TGTGCCTGGAAAGACGGGACAGCTAACAATCAGCCCCAGCATTTT. This sequence encodes CAWKDGTANNQPQHF.

This clonotype was observed a single time. DNA for the CDR3: TGTGCCAGCAGTCTCGTCGCTCATGGCGGGCCCCAGCATTTT. The encoded protein is CASSLVAHGGPQHF. This chain connects TRBV2 to TRBJ1-5; D remains ambiguous. The CDR3 contains 14 residues. The ends were cut back, 5 bases at V and 9 bases at J, with 17 bases in the middle. Germline V gene data show CDR1 as SNHLY and CDR2 as FYNNEI. Variable domain in full (rest from reference TRBV2 and TRBJ1-5): EPEVTQTPSHQVTQMGQEVILRCVPISNHLYFYWYRQILGQKVEFLVSFYNNEISEKSEIFDDQFSVERPDGSNFTLKIRSTKLEDSAMYFCASSLVAHGGPQHFGDGTRLSIL.

This clonotype was detected a few times. The V and J genes are TRBV10-3 and TRBJ2-5, with 10 bases aligning to TRBD2. CDR1 and CDR2 from the germline V gene are ENHRY and SYGVKD. The CDR3 sequence is 13 residues long. Germline trimming cut 6 bases from V and 3 bases from J; bases unmatched to any gene: 1. CDR3 nucleotide sequence: TGTGCCATCAGCCTAGCGGGGGAAGAGACCCAGTACTTC. It yields the protein CAISLAGEETQYF.

The rearrangement joins TRBV9 to TRBJ2-1; maybe TRBD2 (6 bases). V dropped 0 bases and J dropped 8 bases, with 21 bases sitting between them. The germline gives CDR1 SGDLS, CDR2 YYNGEE. The CDR3 has 17 amino acids. The CDR3 bases are TGTGCCAGCAGCGTAGAGGGAGCGGGCCGAAGTGTGCATGAGCAGTTCTTC. As protein: CASSVEGAGRSVHEQFF.

The rearrangement links TRBV15 to TRBJ2-5; 7 bases fit TRBD2. CDR1 and CDR2 (germline): LNHNV, YYDKDF (reference sequence). This CDR3 region has 15 residues. The trim removed 0 bases at V and 2 bases at J, leaving 3 bases unmatched. CDR3 loop: CATSRDPGRQETQYF. The CDR3 coding sequence is TGTGCCACCAGCAGAGATCCCGGGAGGCAAGAGACCCAGTACTTC.

This rearrangement joins TRBV12-3 or TRBV12-4 to TRBJ1-4; D is unclear. There are 14 residues in the CDR3. V lost 3 bases to trimming and J lost 4 bases, with 9 bases between them. CDR3 nucleotide sequence: TGTGCCAGCAGTTTGAGGAGTTTTAATGAAAAACTGTTTTTT. This codes for CASSLRSFNEKLFF.

There are many counts of this clonotype. The chain is built from TRBV24-1 and TRBJ2-1; 8 bases line up with TRBD1. Unmatched junction bases numbered 7, after V lost 9 bases and J lost 4 bases. Germline V gene sequence: CDR1 KGHDR, CDR2 SFDVKD. The CDR3 runs to 14 residues. CDR3 coding DNA: TGTGCCACCGCCGTCACAGGGGGATACAATGAGCAGTTCTTC. Translating gives CATAVTGGYNEQFF.

This clonotype was seen only a few times. J is TRBJ2-5 and V is TRBV6-5, with TRBD2 as a possible D gene (6 bases). The V gene lost 5 bases and the J gene lost 5 bases, with 15 bases spanning the gap. Germline V gives CDR1 MNHEY, CDR2 SVGAGI. The CDR3 runs 14 residues. CDR3 loop: CASSRLGGSETQYF. The CDR3 DNA reads as TGTGCCAGCAGTCGACTAGGCGGGTCGGAGACCCAGTACTTC.

This clonotype was seen many times. DNA for the CDR3: TGTGCCAGCAGCCATACTAGCGCTGAAGAGACCCAGTACTTC. It yields the protein CASSHTSAEETQYF. V gene TRBV9 combines with J gene TRBJ2-5, with 7 bases fitting TRBD2. Germline V lookup: CDR1 SGDLS, CDR2 YYNGEE. The CDR3 length is 14 residues. V lost 4 bases, J lost 3 bases, and 6 bases stayed unmatched.

This chain uses TRBV7-2 with TRBJ2-2; TRBD2 is a possible D gene (5 bases). Trimming cost V 3 bases and J 6 bases, with 11 bases left between them. CDR1 is SGHTA and CDR2 is FQGNSA in the germline V gene. The CDR3 sequence is 14 residues long. In DNA, the CDR3 is TGTGCCAGCAGCTTTGGTCCCGGGGCCGGGGAGCTGTTTTTT. Amino acid sequence: CASSFGPGAGELFF.

The genes are TRBV12-3 or TRBV12-4 and TRBJ1-5, with D uncertain. The CDR3 has 12 residues. Trimming removed 7 bases at V and 10 bases at J, with 14 bases between. The CDR3 is CASTWVGGPQHF. CDR3 nucleotides: TGTGCCAGCACCTGGGTGGGAGGCCCCCAGCATTTT.

This clonotype has more than one count but fewer than ten. The rearrangement joins TRBV6-5 to TRBJ1-2; no clear D. Trimming took off 0 bases at V and 4 bases at J, with 9 bases between the two ends. Per the germline V gene, CDR1 is MNHEY and CDR2 is SVGAGI. This CDR3 spans 14 amino acids. The CDR3 DNA is TGTGCCAGCAGTTACTCGATGACGGGCTATGGCTACACCTTC. This sequence encodes CASSYSMTGYGYTF.

This clonotype was seen repeatedly, ten times or more. The J gene is TRBJ2-7, the V gene TRBV29-1; D remains unclear. The CDR3 is made up of 12 amino acids. Germline V CDR1 and CDR2: SQVTM, ANQGSEA. Deletions cut 6 bases from V and 0 bases from J, with 9 bases between. The CDR3 reads CSVAQSSYEQYF. DNA for the CDR3: TGCAGCGTCGCACAGAGCTCCTACGAGCAGTACTTC.

This clonotype was counted only a few times. V and J are TRBV5-1 and TRBJ1-5; D call uncertain. The CDR3 runs 14 residues. The V gene lost 0 bases and the J gene lost 6 bases, with 10 bases spanning the gap. The germline gives CDR1 SGHRS, CDR2 YFSETQ. The CDR3 region is CASSLAVGSQPQHF. The CDR3, as DNA: TGCGCCAGCAGCTTGGCCGTAGGAAGTCAGCCCCAGCATTTT.

There are a few counts of this clonotype. The chain is built from TRBV15 and TRBJ2-1; the D is unclear. The CDR3 runs to 17 residues. The V end was cut by 0 bases, the J end by 0 bases, with 12 bases between. Germline V CDR1 and CDR2: LNHNV, YYDKDF (reference sequence). Written as DNA, the CDR3 is TGTGCCACCAGCAGAGATAGGTTGAGGAGCTCCTACAATGAGCAGTTCTTC. Translation gives CATSRDRLRSSYNEQFF.

This clonotype was found a few times. The chain carries TRBV12-3 or TRBV12-4 and TRBJ1-3; perhaps TRBD1 as D (6 bases). The CDR3 is 16 residues long. V dropped 5 bases and J dropped 0 bases, with 14 bases sitting between them. DNA for the CDR3: TGTGCCAGCAGTCGGGACACCGCTCTCTCTGGAAACACCATATATTTT. Protein: CASSRDTALSGNTIYF.

V gene TRBV5-1 combines with J gene TRBJ1-6; 7 bases fit TRBD1. CDR3 length: 16 residues. After removal of 3 bases from V and 6 bases from J, the junction contained 9 bases not matched to a gene. Germline V CDR1 and CDR2: SGHRS, YFSETQ. The CDR3, as DNA: TGCGCCAGCAGCTCGGAGCCCGGGACAGTTAATTCACCCCTCCACTTT. Its protein product is CASSSEPGTVNSPLHF.

The chain carries TRBV6-5 and TRBJ1-5; 7 nucleotides match TRBD1. Germline V lookup: CDR1 MNHEY, CDR2 SVGAGI. The CDR3 is 16 amino acids. The V segment lost 2 bases and the J segment 5 bases; nucleotides outside the gene matches: 9. The CDR3 coding sequence is TGTGCCAGCAGTTACACATCCGACAGGGCCGATCAGCCCCAGCATTTT. Translating gives CASSYTSDRADQPQHF.

This clonotype occurred many times. The chain links TRBV25-1 to TRBJ1-5, with 10 bases lining up with TRBD1. CDR1 and CDR2 (germline): MGHDK, SYGVNS. The CDR3 loop spans 16 amino acids. V lost 3 bases to trimming and J lost 6 bases; unmatched junction nucleotides: 8. CDR3 coding DNA: TGTGCCAGCAGTGAGGGGGGACAGGGGATTAGTCAGCCCCAGCATTTT. Amino acid sequence: CASSEGGQGISQPQHF.

The genes are TRBV7-2 and TRBJ2-3; 15 nucleotides agree with TRBD2. V lost 3 bases, J lost 2 bases, and 3 bases stayed unmatched. Germline V gene lookup returns CDR1 SGHTA and CDR2 FQGNSA. The CDR3 covers 17 residues. The CDR3 reads CASSLGTSGGLTDTQYF. CDR3 coding DNA: TGTGCCAGCAGCTTGGGGACTAGCGGGGGGCTCACAGATACGCAGTATTTT.